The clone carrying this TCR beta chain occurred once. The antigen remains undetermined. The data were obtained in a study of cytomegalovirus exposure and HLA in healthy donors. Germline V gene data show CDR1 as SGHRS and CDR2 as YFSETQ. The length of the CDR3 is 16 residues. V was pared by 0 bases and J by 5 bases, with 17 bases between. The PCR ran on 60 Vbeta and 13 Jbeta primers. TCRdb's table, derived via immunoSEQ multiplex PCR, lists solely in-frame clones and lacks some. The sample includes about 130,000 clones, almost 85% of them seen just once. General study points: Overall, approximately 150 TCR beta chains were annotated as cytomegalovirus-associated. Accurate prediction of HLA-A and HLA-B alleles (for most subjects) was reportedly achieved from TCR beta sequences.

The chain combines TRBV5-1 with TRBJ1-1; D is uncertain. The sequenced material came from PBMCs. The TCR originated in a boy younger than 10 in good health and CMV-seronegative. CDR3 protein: CASSLVGSSTRTEAFF. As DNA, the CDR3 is TGCGCCAGCAGCTTGGTGGGTTCCTCCACGAGGACTGAAGCTTTCTTT.